These 19 T cell receptor beta chains came from one sample sequenced in a study of T cell repertoires in cytomegalovirus infection. These TCRs are of unknown antigen specificity. TCRdb itself ran the reads through MiXCR, one entry per CDR3 protein. The sample shows about 920,000 distinct CDR3 sequences, about a third of them seen only once. The source was cultured CD8+ T cells from PBMCs, collected from culture after CMV antigen stimulation. The receptors come from a human donor in good health (CMV status not recorded). Some clones in this sample may be carry-over from other donors' samples.

V usage is TRBV14 and J usage is TRBJ2-2; D perhaps matches TRBD2 (6 bases). This CDR3 comprises 16 residues. The V gene's germline CDR1 is SGHDN and CDR2 FVKESK. The V and J ends lost 1 base and 5 bases respectively, with 14 bases between them. CDR3 amino acids: CASSQGERGTTGELFF. In nucleotides, the CDR3 is TGTGCCAGCAGCCAAGGGGAACGGGGGACGACCGGGGAGCTGTTTTTT.

This sequence joins TRBV15 and TRBJ1-1; D is perhaps TRBD1 (5 bases). Trimming removed 6 bases at V and 4 bases at J, with 15 bases between. The CDR3 is 14 amino acids. From germline, CDR1 is LNHNV and CDR2 YYDKDF (reference sequence). CDR3 DNA sequence: TGTGCCACCAGTTCGAGGGGCCTGCTCACTGAAGCTTTCTTT. This encodes CATSSRGLLTEAFF. Variable domain in full (rest from reference TRBV15 and TRBJ1-1): DAMVIQNPRYQVTQFGKPVTLSCSQTLNHNVMYWYQQKSSQAPKLLFHYYDKDFNNEADTPDNFQSRRPNTSFCFLDIRSPGLGDTAMYLCATSSRGLLTEAFFGQGTRLTVV.

This clonotype turned up a few times. The rearrangement links TRBV28 to TRBJ1-2; 9 nucleotides line up with TRBD1. V lost 5 bases and J lost 5; bases outside the gene matches: 9. Germline CDR1 MDHEN, CDR2 SYDVKM. CDR3 size: 15 residues. The CDR3 DNA reads TGTGCCAGCAGTCCTAGGGACAGGGTCTCGTATGGCTACACCTTC. As protein: CASSPRDRVSYGYTF.

This clonotype was recorded a few times. V usage is TRBV4-1 and J usage is TRBJ1-2; D remains ambiguous. The CDR3 runs 13 residues. Trimming pared 7 bases from V and 2 bases from J, leaving 11 bases between. The germline gives CDR1 MGHRA, CDR2 YSYEKL. The CDR3 loop is CASTGLGNYGYTF. Written as DNA, the CDR3 is TGCGCCAGCACCGGCCTAGGGAACTATGGCTACACCTTC.

The chain employs TRBV5-4 and TRBJ2-2; D is perhaps TRBD2 (6 bases). From germline, CDR1 is SGHNT and CDR2 YYREEE (reference sequence). V gave up 1 base and J gave up 3 bases, with 7 bases separating them. CDR3 length: 14 residues. In nucleotides, the CDR3 is TGTGCCAGCAGCTTGTGGGACTACACCGGGGAGCTGTTTTTT. Translated: CASSLWDYTGELFF.

The chain employs TRBV20-1 and TRBJ2-1; 10 bases agree with TRBD2. The CDR3 contains 15 residues. The germline gives CDR1 DFQATT, CDR2 SNEGSKA (reference sequence). V trimming: 6 bases; J trimming: 0 bases; junction bases outside the gene matches: 5. CDR3 nucleotides: TGCAGTGCAGTCTCTAGCGGGGGCTCCTACAATGAGCAGTTCTTC. The encoded protein is CSAVSSGGSYNEQFF.

This clonotype came up a few times. The chain couples TRBV5-1 to TRBJ2-7, with 8 bases that match TRBD1. Looked up from germline, CDR1 is SGHRS and CDR2 is YFSETQ. The CDR3 has 16 residues. V shed 4 bases, J shed 3 bases, and the junction held 12 bases outside the gene matches. The CDR3 protein is CASSPGQGVLGYEQYF. The CDR3 bases are TGCGCCAGCAGCCCCGGACAGGGCGTGTTAGGCTACGAGCAGTACTTC. The whole variable domain, filled in from reference TRBV5-1 and TRBJ2-7, reads KAGVTQTPRYLIKTRGQQVTLSCSPISGHRSVSWYQQTPGQGLQFLFEYFSETQRNKGNFPGRFSGRQFSNSRSEMNVSTLELGDSALYLCASSPGQGVLGYEQYFGPGTRLTVT.

This clonotype was seen more than once but under ten times. This chain joins TRBV2 and TRBJ2-1; maybe TRBD1 (6 bases). Germline values: CDR1 SNHLY, CDR2 FYNNEI. Trimming took off 8 bases at V and 5 bases at J, with 7 bases between the two ends. The CDR3 is made up of 11 amino acids. The CDR3 bases are TGTGCCAGCCAGGGGAACAATGAGCAGTTCTTC. This encodes CASQGNNEQFF. The entire variable domain, with the rest obtained from reference TRBV2 and TRBJ2-1, is as follows: EPEVTQTPSHQVTQMGQEVILRCVPISNHLYFYWYRQILGQKVEFLVSFYNNEISEKSEIFDDQFSVERPDGSNFTLKIRSTKLEDSAMYFCASQGNNEQFFGPGTRLTVL.

This clonotype has ten or more counts. J is TRBJ2-2 and V is TRBV7-2; no clear D. Trimming removed 4 bases from V and 5 bases from J, with 11 bases in between. Germline V gene lookup returns CDR1 SGHTA and CDR2 FQGNSA. The CDR3 has 14 residues. CDR3 residues: CASSSKWVTGELFF. CDR3 nucleotides: TGTGCCAGCAGCTCTAAGTGGGTAACCGGGGAGCTGTTTTTT.

The chain recombines TRBV15 with TRBJ2-7; D may be TRBD1 or TRBD2 (6 bases each). Looked up from germline, CDR1 is LNHNV and CDR2 is YYDKDF (reference sequence). V was clipped by 4 bases and J by 2 bases, with 12 bases between them. The length of the CDR3 is 14 residues. The CDR3: CATSIGGGAYEQYV. DNA for the CDR3: TGTGCCACCAGCATAGGAGGGGGTGCCTACGAGCAGTACGTC.

This sequence joins TRBV11-3 and TRBJ2-1; TRBD1 or TRBD2 may be the D gene (5 bases each). The CDR3 runs to 15 residues. The V gene's germline CDR1 is SGHNT and CDR2 YENEEA. V was shortened by 5 bases and J by 6 bases, with 17 bases between the two germline ends. The CDR3 sequence is CASSLGTEYVNEQFF. The CDR3 nucleotides are TGTGCCAGCAGCCTCGGGACCGAATATGTCAATGAGCAGTTCTTC.

This clonotype has at least ten counts. V and J are TRBV7-2 and TRBJ1-1; D ambiguous. The CDR3 extends over 13 amino acids. The germline CDR1 and CDR2 sequences are SGHTA and FQGNSA. The V end lost 6 bases, the J end lost 0 bases, and 8 bases lay between the germline ends. Here the CDR3 reads CASRPVMNTEAFF. As DNA, the CDR3 is TGTGCCAGCAGGCCGGTTATGAACACTGAAGCTTTCTTT.

This clonotype has just a few counts. This chain links TRBV7-9 with TRBJ2-1; D may be TRBD2 (6 bases). V was trimmed by 0 bases and J by 0 bases, leaving 12 bases between them. CDR1 is SEHNR, CDR2 FQNEAQ, per germline (reference sequence). CDR3 length equals 17 residues. The chain's CDR3 is CASSLAGGGASYNEQFF. In DNA, the CDR3 is TGTGCCAGCAGCTTAGCGGGTGGCGGGGCCTCCTACAATGAGCAGTTCTTC.

This clonotype was found a few times. This chain joins TRBV4-2 and TRBJ1-1; the D is unclear. The CDR3 has 13 residues. V dropped 1 base and J dropped 5 bases, with 8 bases sitting between them. Per the germline V gene, CDR1 is LGHNA and CDR2 is YNFKEQ. As DNA, the CDR3 is TGTGCCAGCAGCCAAGGAGGAATGACTGAAGCTTTCTTT. The encoded protein is CASSQGGMTEAFF.

The V gene is TRBV6-5, the J gene TRBJ2-3; 9 bases align to TRBD2. This CDR3 spans 16 amino acids. V shed 0 bases, J shed 2 bases, and the junction held 3 bases outside the gene matches. Per the germline V gene, CDR1 is MNHEY and CDR2 is SVGAGI. The CDR3 sequence: CASSYSRLADTDTQYF. The CDR3 coding sequence is TGTGCCAGCAGTTACTCGAGACTAGCGGACACAGATACGCAGTATTTT.

V is TRBV6-1 and J is TRBJ1-5; D is unclear. V gave up 7 bases and J gave up 5 bases, with 12 bases separating them. CDR1 MNHNS and CDR2 SASEGT come from the germline V gene. The CDR3 has 13 residues. Here the CDR3 reads CASNYGLDQPQHF. The CDR3, as DNA: TGTGCCAGCAATTATGGACTAGATCAGCCCCAGCATTTT.

This clonotype appeared a few times. The rearrangement joins TRBV6-2 or TRBV6-3 to TRBJ1-6, with TRBD1 identical over 9 bases. Germline V gene data show CDR1 as MNHEY and CDR2 as SVGEGT. The CDR3 consists of 17 residues. V lost 2 bases and J lost 7; bases outside the gene matches: 9. As DNA, the CDR3 is TGTGCCAGCAGTTACCAGGCGGGACAGGGTGCGAATTCACCCCTCCACTTT. Protein product: CASSYQAGQGANSPLHF.

The rearrangement links TRBV7-8 to TRBJ1-1; D remains unclear. The germline V gene has CDR1 SGHVS and CDR2 FQNEAQ. The CDR3 covers 15 residues. V shed 6 bases and J shed 0 bases, with 14 bases lying between them. CDR3 bases: TGTGCCAGCAGTGCCGGGCGGTACTTGAACACTGAAGCTTTCTTT. Translating gives CASSAGRYLNTEAFF.

This clonotype showed up just a few times. The rearrangement joins TRBV4-1 to TRBJ1-2, with D perhaps TRBD1 (6 bases). The CDR3 covers 14 residues. V lost 2 bases and J lost 7, with 14 bases in between. Germline V gene data show CDR1 as MGHRA and CDR2 as YSYEKL. The CDR3 sequence: CASSQPGQGSGYTF. The CDR3 DNA is TGCGCCAGCAGCCAACCCGGCCAGGGGTCTGGCTACACCTTC.